Sequencing of this T cell receptor (beta chain) was carried out in a study of blood T cells in healthy people across ages. A sample-barcoded 5' primer and a J-beta primer mix were used in a second PCR of about 7 to 12 cycles. Every single cDNA molecule received a tag from a template-switch adaptor with 12 random nucleotides. MiXCR, run by TCRdb on the 5' RACE reads, gives a single entry per CDR3 protein. This sample carries hundreds of thousands of distinct CDR3 sequences, roughly two fifths of them seen once, and the ten largest clones take 20% to 25%. V gave up 6 bases and J gave up 4 bases; unmatched junction bases: 1. The CDR3 is 15 residues long. Healthy Russian Caucasian donors spanned ages roughly 6 to 90 years. Study-wide points: A strong correlation was found between TCR beta diversity and the percentage of naive T cells.

This clonotype was recorded a few times. The antigen remains undetermined. Sequencing was carried out using blood. This chain uses TRBV12-3 or TRBV12-4 with TRBJ2-2, with 14 bases that match TRBD2. The sequence was collected from a woman in her sixties in good health. As DNA, the CDR3 is TGTGCCAGCAGGGGACTAGCGGGGGCCACCGGGGAGCTGTTTTTT. Amino acids: CASRGLAGATGELFF.